The next 26 T cell receptor beta chains were all read from a single sample in a study of tissue T cells after allogeneic stem cell transplantation. Here immunoSEQ multiplex PCR was the method, and the copy in TCRdb shows in-frame clones only, minus some. The data contain several thousand clones, less than 50% of them singletons. Time point meaning: mouse harvest day 14 after allogeneic transplant. Each mouse received 10^7 T-cell-depleted marrow cells plus 10^6 splenic CD5+ T cells by tail vein. Material: gut tissue. These receptors all stem from a female BALB/c mouse given C57BL/6 T cells with graft-versus-host disease after an allogeneic hematopoietic cell transplant.

This clone was picked up a small number of times. The listed genes are named as in mouse. The read halts 1 residue ahead of the CDR3 end, with the missing end drawn from the germline J gene. The chain uses TRBV19 and TRBJ2-4; D is possibly TRBD2 (7 bases). The CDR3 loop spans 16 amino acids. Looked up from germline, CDR1 is FNHDT and CDR2 is SITEND (reference sequence). V was pared by 0 bases and J by 1 base, with 12 bases between. The CDR3 spells CASSIGGARGQNTLYF. The CDR3 DNA, read in part, is TGTGCCAGCAGTATAGGGGGGGCGAGGGGTCAAAACACCTTGTAC.

This clone was observed a handful of times. Genes and germline are mouse. The read halts 1 residue ahead of the CDR3 end, with the missing end drawn from the germline J gene. The chain employs TRBV13-2 and TRBJ2-5; D might be TRBD1 (6 bases). There are 14 residues in the CDR3. CDR1 is NNHNN and CDR2 is SYGAGS in the germline V gene (reference sequence). V lost 0 bases and J 4 bases, leaving 9 bases between the germline ends. The part of the CDR3 DNA that was read is TGTGCCAGCGGTGATGCCAGGGGTAAAGACACCCAGTAC. Residues: CASGDARGKDTQY. The full CDR3 protein is CASGDARGKDTQYF.

As for this clone: It may be a read error: a sequence one base away is much more abundant. The gene names here belong to mouse. The chain's CDR3 is CASSLGVSYEQYF. The CDR3 DNA, read in part, is TGTGCCAGCAGTCTTGGGGTCTCCTATGAACAGTAC. The chain combines TRBV26 with TRBJ2-7; D is possibly TRBD2 (5 bases). The read gets to within 1 residue of the CDR3 end, and the germline J gene fills in the rest. CDR3 length: 13 amino acids. CDR1 is KGHPV and CDR2 is FQNQEV in the germline V gene (reference sequence). The V end lost 3 bases, the J end lost 0 bases, and 6 bases lay between the germline ends.

This clone is termed medium-sized. The gene names here belong to mouse. With the read ending 1 residue before the CDR3 end, the germline J gene is used to fill in that end. V usage is TRBV2 and J usage is TRBJ1-5, with D possibly matching TRBD1 (5 bases). The length of the CDR3 is 15 residues. V shed 1 base and J shed 1 base, with 8 bases lying between them. CDR1 LGHNA and CDR2 YSYQKL come from the germline V gene. CDR3 region: CASSQGGWNNQAPLF. The part of the CDR3 DNA that was read is TGTGCCAGCAGCCAAGGGGGCTGGAACAACCAGGCTCCGCTT.

This clone was recorded a few times. Gene and germline names: mouse. The CDR3 end is not reached by the read, which stops 1 residue before it; the germline J gene fills it in. This chain connects TRBV24 to TRBJ1-4; unclear D gene. The germline V gene has CDR1 KGHTA and CDR2 FRNEEI. This CDR3 spans 14 amino acids. Trimming took 2 bases from V and 0 from J, leaving 4 bases between them. The CDR3 bases that were read are TGTGCCAGCAGTCTGGGGATTTCCAACGAAAGATTATTT. This sequence encodes CASSLGISNERLF. The CDR3 as a whole reads CASSLGISNERLFF.

This clone was recorded a few times. The genes and germline here are from mouse. The DNA ends 1 residue before the CDR3 does, and the rest of the CDR3 is filled in from the germline J gene. The chain carries TRBV26 and TRBJ1-1; D is possibly TRBD1 (6 bases). The germline V and J ends were trimmed by 2 bases and 3 bases, with 10 bases remaining between them. CDR1 and CDR2 (germline): KGHPV, FQNQEV (reference sequence). The CDR3 runs to 14 residues. The covered CDR3 bases are TGTGCCAGCAGTCTGGGGGGGGCTGACACAGAAGTCTTC. As protein: CASSLGGADTEVF. The full CDR3 protein reads CASSLGGADTEVFF.

As to this clone: Gene names denote mouse genes. This chain's CDR3 is CASSLARGGVFF. Partial CDR3 DNA: TGTGCCAGCAGTTTAGCGAGAGGGGGAGTCTTC. The chain has TRBV15 and TRBJ1-1; possibly TRBD1 for D (6 bases). The missing CDR3 end, 1 residue past where the read stops, is filled in from the germline J gene. V lost 0 bases and J 10 bases, leaving 9 bases between the germline ends. Germline assignment: CDR1 SGHND and CDR2 FRSKSL. This CDR3 has 12 amino acids.

The count of this clone is one. Germline and genes here are mouse. The CDR3 end is not reached by the read, which stops 1 residue before it; the germline J gene fills it in. V usage is TRBV12-2 and J usage is TRBJ2-7; TRBD2 matches at 10 bases. The CDR3 spans 14 residues. Germline trimming cut 6 bases from V and 0 bases from J; bases unmatched to any gene: 4. Germline V gene lookup returns CDR1 SGHLS and CDR2 HYDKME. The CDR3 is CASSDWGDSYEQYF. The DNA read from the CDR3 is TGTGCCAGCAGTGACTGGGGGGACTCCTATGAACAGTAC.

A word on this clone: Gene labels here are mouse ones. The read terminates 1 residue ahead of where the CDR3 ends, so the germline J gene completes it. The V call is TRBV3, the J call TRBJ2-7; TRBD2 matches at 10 bases. Per germline, CDR1 SNHLY and CDR2 FYNGKV (reference sequence). The CDR3 covers 13 residues. The J segment lost 4 bases and the V segment lost 7 bases, leaving 4 bases of the junction unmatched. The CDR3 loop reads CASTGLGPYEQYF. Incomplete CDR3 DNA: TGTGCCAGCACGGGACTGGGGCCTTATGAACAGTAC.

Of note for this clone: The genes and germline here are from mouse. The sequence runs out 1 residue before the end of the CDR3; the remainder is reconstructed from the germline J gene. The chain joins TRBV3 to TRBJ2-1, with no clear D. This CDR3 contains 14 residues. The germline V gene has CDR1 SNHLY and CDR2 FYNGKV (reference sequence). Trimming shortened V by 5 bases and J by 1 base, and 9 bases separated the two germline ends. CDR3 sequence: CASSTPQNYAEQFF. Incomplete CDR3 DNA: TGTGCCAGCAGCACCCCACAGAACTATGCTGAGCAGTTC.

Only a few counts were recorded for this clone. All gene names here are mouse names. Other DNA sequences from this sample encode an identical CDR3 as well. CDR3 protein: CTCSARDKNTEVFF. The part of the CDR3 DNA that was read is TGCACCTGCAGTGCCCGGGACAAAAACACAGAAGTCTTC. The chain couples TRBV1 to TRBJ1-1; possibly TRBD1 for D (6 bases). The sequence runs out 1 residue before the end of the CDR3; the remainder is reconstructed from the germline J gene. The CDR3 sequence is 14 residues long. CDR1 and CDR2 (germline): NSQYPW, LRSPGD (reference sequence). The V end was cut by 3 bases, the J end by 1 base, with 9 bases between.

Concerning this clone itself: Gene names refer to mouse genes. The read stops 1 residue short of the end of the CDR3; the missing end is completed from the germline J gene. The chain has TRBV23 and TRBJ2-5; TRBD1, the table's D call, lacks a check against the DNA. Germline CDR1 KGHTA, CDR2 FQNQQP. There are 15 residues in the CDR3. Here the CDR3 reads CSSSSQGALQDTQYF. Partial CDR3 DNA: TGCTCCAGCAGTTCCCAGGGGGCCCTCCAAGACACCCAGTAC.

Points on this clone: A read error may account for a junction end that differs from germline. The genes and germline here are from mouse. The read comes to an end 1 residue before the CDR3 does, leaving the germline J gene to fill in the end. The sample contains more than one DNA sequence encoding this CDR3. V usage is TRBV3 and J usage is TRBJ2-7, with TRBD2 identical over 7 bases. In germline, CDR1 is SNHLY, CDR2 FYNGKV (reference sequence). The CDR3 sequence is 14 residues long. The CDR3 bases that were read are TGTGCTAGCAGCTTAGTCGGGGGGGCCTATGAACAGTAC. Its protein product is CASSLVGGAYEQY. The full CDR3 is CASSLVGGAYEQYF.

This clone showed up just a few times. Mouse germline and gene names are used. Read coverage stops 1 residue before the CDR3 terminus; the germline J gene supplies the remainder. J is TRBJ2-5 and V is TRBV13-3; 9 bases map to TRBD2. Germline CDR1 and CDR2: NNHDY and SYVADS. This CDR3 has 14 residues. The junction had 4 bases not matched to a gene; V was cut back by 5 bases and J by 3 bases. The covered CDR3 bases are TGTGCCAGCAGCGTAGACTGGGGGCAAGACACCCAGTAC. Translation gives CASSVDWGQDTQY. The whole CDR3 protein reads CASSVDWGQDTQYF.

Details on this clone: The genes and germline here are from mouse. The read ends 1 residue early relative to the CDR3; the germline J gene fills the gap. The chain links TRBV26 to TRBJ2-5; D remains ambiguous. Germline V CDR1 and CDR2: KGHPV, FQNQEV (reference sequence). V was clipped by 3 bases and J by 6 bases, with 4 bases between them. The CDR3 extends over 11 amino acids. CDR3 amino acids: CASSLQDTQYF. CDR3 DNA, as far as it was read: TGTGCCAGCAGTCTACAGGACACCCAGTAC.

Comments on this clone: Genes and germline are mouse. The CDR3 end is not reached by the read, which stops 1 residue before it; the germline J gene fills it in. The chain recombines TRBV26 with TRBJ1-1, with D possibly TRBD1 on 6 matching bases. Germline loops: CDR1 KGHPV, CDR2 FQNQEV (reference sequence). CDR3 size: 13 residues. V lost 6 bases and J lost 1, with 9 bases in between. The CDR3 reads CASRLQGNTEVFF. The DNA read from the CDR3 is TGTGCCAGCAGACTACAGGGGAACACAGAAGTCTTC.

This clone has only a few counts. The germline and genes are mouse ones. The CDR3 goes on 1 residue after the read ends, and that part is filled in from the germline J gene. V usage is TRBV1 and J usage is TRBJ2-4; the D is unclear. CDR1 and CDR2 (germline): NSQYPW, LRSPGD (reference sequence). This CDR3 comprises 11 residues. V was shortened by 0 bases and J by 7 bases, with 2 bases between the two germline ends. The CDR3 is CTCSAEDTLYF. The CDR3 DNA, read in part, is TGCACCTGCAGTGCAGAGGACACCTTGTAC.

This clone ranks as large. These gene names are mouse names. The read gets to within 1 residue of the CDR3 end, and the germline J gene fills in the rest. The chain uses TRBV26 and TRBJ1-2; TRBD1 matches at 9 bases. The CDR3 totals 13 residues. Trimming at V came to 4 bases and at J to 3 bases, leaving 0 bases not matched to a gene. Looked up from germline, CDR1 is KGHPV and CDR2 is FQNQEV (reference sequence). The CDR3 sequence: CASSRQGDSDYTF. The CDR3 DNA, read in part, is TGTGCCAGCAGTCGACAGGGGGACTCCGACTACACC.

Points on this clone: Mouse gene names apply. The read terminates 1 residue before the CDR3 end, so the remaining end is supplied by the germline J gene. The chain uses TRBV23 and TRBJ1-4; the D call of TRBD1 is as the table states it, not checked on the DNA. The CDR3 loop spans 12 amino acids. Germline V gives CDR1 KGHTA, CDR2 FQNQQP. CDR3 bases read: TGCTCCAGCAGTCCAAGCAACGAAAGATTATTT. Its protein is CSSSPSNERLF. The CDR3 reads in full as CSSSPSNERLFF.

The table lists this clone with a few counts. The gene names given are mouse names. The sequenced fragment ends 1 residue before the CDR3 boundary, so the rest is inferred from the germline J gene. The chain has TRBV13-3 and TRBJ2-7; the match to TRBD1 covers 12 bases. V trimming: 2 bases; J trimming: 6 bases; junction bases outside the gene matches: 3. Germline loops: CDR1 NNHDY, CDR2 SYVADS. The CDR3 consists of 14 residues. The CDR3 DNA, read in part, is TGTGCCAGCAGTGAAAGGGACAGGGGGCTTGAACAGTAC. Its translation: CASSERDRGLEQY. The complete CDR3 sequence is CASSERDRGLEQYF.

Of note for this clone: Genes and germline come from the mouse. The read terminates 1 residue before the CDR3 end, so the remaining end is supplied by the germline J gene. This chain joins TRBV12-2 and TRBJ1-6; 8 nucleotides line up with TRBD1. TRBJ1-6 is reported as an ORF; its role is uncertain. Germline trimming cut 2 bases from V and 9 bases from J; bases unmatched to any gene: 2. Per germline, CDR1 SGHLS and CDR2 HYDKME. The CDR3 totals 13 residues. The part of the CDR3 DNA that was read is TGTGCCAGCTCTCGCGACAGGGGTTCGCCCCTCTAC. Translating it yields CASSRDRGSPLY. The whole CDR3 reads CASSRDRGSPLYF.

A note on this clone: Here the gene names and germline are mouse. The CDR3 end lies 1 residue beyond the end of the read and is filled in from the germline J gene. The rearrangement uses TRBV12-2 and TRBJ2-5, with D possibly being TRBD2 (7 bases). Trimming stripped 1 base from V and 6 bases from J, with 16 bases between. The germline V gene has CDR1 SGHLS and CDR2 HYDKME. This CDR3 comprises 15 residues. The sequenced CDR3 bases are TGTGCCAGCTCTCTTTTGGGGGGCCCTCCGGACACCCAGTAC. Residues: CASSLLGGPPDTQY. The CDR3 in full is CASSLLGGPPDTQYF.

Regarding this clone: All gene names here are mouse names. The observed sequence ends 1 residue before the CDR3 terminus, with the missing tail filled in from the germline J gene. The chain couples TRBV26 to TRBJ2-2; D is undetermined. There are 12 residues in the CDR3. The V gene lost 6 bases and the J gene lost 4 bases, with 6 bases spanning the gap. CDR1 is KGHPV, CDR2 FQNQEV, per germline (reference sequence). Partial CDR3 DNA: TGTGCCAGCAGCCCGGTCACCGGGCAGCTCTAC. It translates to CASSPVTGQLY. The whole CDR3 sequence is CASSPVTGQLYF. Full variable domain (remainder filled in from reference TRBV26 and TRBJ2-2): NSKVIQTPRYLVKGQGQKAKMRCIPEKGHPVVFWYQQNKNNEFKFLINFQNQEVLQQIDMTEKRFSAECPSNSPCSLEIQSSEAGDSALYLCASSPVTGQLYFGEGSKLTVL.

Turning to this clone: Gene names and germline refer to mouse. Read coverage stops 1 residue before the CDR3 terminus; the germline J gene supplies the remainder. V usage is TRBV5 and J usage is TRBJ2-4; 7 bases line up with TRBD1. The CDR3 covers 14 residues. J lost 3 bases, V lost 1 base, and 1 base had no gene match. Germline CDR1 LGHNA, CDR2 YNLKQL (reference sequence). The sequenced CDR3 bases are TGTGCCAGCAGCCAAGCGGGACAGCAAAACACCTTGTAC. It encodes CASSQAGQQNTLY. The whole CDR3 protein reads CASSQAGQQNTLYF.

As to this clone: The gene names given are mouse names. The missing CDR3 end, 1 residue past where the read stops, is filled in from the germline J gene. This chain connects TRBV3 to TRBJ1-1; 8 bases line up with TRBD1. CDR3 length: 14 amino acids. Germline-derived CDR1 and CDR2 are SNHLY and FYNGKV (reference sequence). Trimming at V came to 4 bases and at J to 5 bases, leaving 6 bases not matched to a gene. The sequenced CDR3 bases are TGTGCCAGCAGCTCCGGACAGGGTTGGACAGAAGTCTTC. Protein: CASSSGQGWTEVF. The entire CDR3 sequence reads CASSSGQGWTEVFF.

To note about this clone: Genes and germline come from the mouse. The DNA ends 1 residue before the CDR3 does, and the rest of the CDR3 is filled in from the germline J gene. V and J are TRBV13-3 and TRBJ2-2; TRBD2 matches at 8 bases. The CDR3 extends over 15 amino acids. Germline V gives CDR1 NNHDY, CDR2 SYVADS. Trimming at V came to 1 base and at J to 6 bases, leaving 5 bases not matched to a gene. CDR3 protein: CASSDWGGNAGQLYF. The covered CDR3 bases are TGTGCCAGCAGTGATTGGGGGGGGAACGCCGGGCAGCTCTAC.